What follows are 13 T cell receptor beta chains derived from one specimen sequenced in a study of blood T cell repertoires in COVID-19. The table came from immunoSEQ multiplex PCR; TCRdb's copy has only in-frame clones and leaves some out. The sample includes over 150,000 clones, more than 75% of them seen just once. The sequenced sample was peripheral blood. These receptors came from a woman under 30 who had recovered from COVID-19.

On this clone: This sample also contains other DNA sequences that code for the same CDR3. The chain joins TRBV20-1 to TRBJ2-5; D may be TRBD2 (6 bases). CDR1 is DFQATT, CDR2 SNEGSKA, per germline (reference sequence). This CDR3 contains 11 residues. Trimming took off 5 bases at V and 3 bases at J, with 7 bases between the two ends. DNA for the CDR3: TGCAGTGCTTCGGGGGAAGAGACCCAGTACTTC. This encodes CSASGEETQYF.

The chain uses TRBV3-1 (or the pseudogene TRBV3-2) and TRBJ1-1, with TRBD1 as a possible D gene (6 bases). Deletions cut 0 bases from V and 1 base from J, with 12 bases between. Germline V gives CDR1 LGHDT, CDR2 YNNKEL (reference sequence). The CDR3 contains 16 residues. The CDR3 loop reads CASSQEGAGRNTEAFF. The CDR3 nucleotides read TGTGCCAGCAGCCAAGAGGGGGCAGGGAGGAACACTGAAGCTTTCTTT.

The J gene is TRBJ1-1, the V gene TRBV9; unclear D gene. Germline CDR1 and CDR2: SGDLS and YYNGEE. This CDR3 region has 15 residues. Trimming stripped 0 bases from V and 3 bases from J, with 12 bases between. DNA for the CDR3: TGTGCCAGCAGCGTAGTTGAGGGCGGATACACTGAAGCTTTCTTT. This sequence encodes CASSVVEGGYTEAFF.

This chain uses TRBV11-3 with TRBJ2-2; D remains ambiguous. The V end lost 4 bases, the J end lost 3 bases, and 18 bases lay between the germline ends. This CDR3 spans 17 amino acids. Per the germline V gene, CDR1 is SGHNT and CDR2 is YENEEA. CDR3: CASSSGQWVSDTGELFF. CDR3 bases: TGTGCCAGCAGCTCTGGGCAGTGGGTGTCGGACACCGGGGAGCTGTTTTTT.

J is TRBJ1-3 and V is TRBV12-3 or TRBV12-4; D remains unclear. V lost 4 bases, J lost 7 bases, and 8 bases lay in between. The CDR3 is 12 residues long. Here the CDR3 reads CASSWTPNTIYF. The CDR3, as DNA: TGTGCCAGCAGTTGGACTCCCAACACCATATATTTT.

The chain joins TRBV19 to TRBJ1-6; D unclear. CDR1 and CDR2 (germline): LNHDA, SQIVND (reference sequence). The CDR3 has 14 amino acids. Trimming took 3 bases from V and 4 from J, leaving 7 bases between them. This chain's CDR3 is CASSIQVYNSPLHF. As DNA, the CDR3 is TGTGCCAGTAGTATCCAGGTTTATAATTCACCCCTCCACTTT.

The J gene is TRBJ1-2, the V gene TRBV7-9; 9 positions agree with TRBD1. V was clipped by 4 bases and J by 4 bases; unmatched bases: 7. Germline loops: CDR1 SEHNR, CDR2 FQNEAQ (reference sequence). This CDR3 has 15 residues. CDR3 DNA sequence: TGTGCCAGCAGCTCGACAGGGGGGGACGTCTATGGCTACACCTTC. Its translation: CASSSTGGDVYGYTF. Full variable domain (outside the CDR3, taken from reference TRBV7-9 and TRBJ1-2): DTGVSQNPRHKITKRGQNVTFRCDPISEHNRLYWYRQTLGQGPEFLTYFQNEAQLEKSRLLSDRFSAERPKGSFSTLEIQRTEQGDSAMYLCASSSTGGDVYGYTFGSGTRLTVV.

CDR3 region: CASRHWSSGVGETQYF. The CDR3 region has the DNA TGTGCCAGCAGACATTGGTCTAGCGGGGTCGGAGAGACCCAGTACTTC. The chain links TRBV7-9 to TRBJ2-5; 9 bases are a match to TRBD2. Germline lookup yields CDR1 SEHNR and CDR2 FQNEAQ (reference sequence). V shed 6 bases and J 4 bases; nucleotides not matched to a gene: 12. The CDR3 consists of 16 residues.

The rearrangement joins TRBV5-4 to TRBJ1-3; possible D gene TRBD1, 6 bases. The CDR3 covers 15 residues. Germline V CDR1 and CDR2: SGHNT, YYREEE (reference sequence). The V and J ends lost 4 bases and 0 bases respectively, with 11 bases between them. CDR3 nucleotides: TGTGCCAGCAGCACACGGACAGCCTCTGGAAACACCATATATTTT. Encoded protein: CASSTRTASGNTIYF.

This sequence joins TRBV5-4 and TRBJ2-3; 8 nucleotides align to TRBD1. Germline V gene lookup returns CDR1 SGHNT and CDR2 YYREEE (reference sequence). The CDR3 loop spans 16 amino acids. J gave up 4 bases and V 0 bases, and 7 bases lay outside the gene matches. In DNA, the CDR3 is TGTGCCAGCAGCTTGGAGGCAGGGGGCTCCCCAGATACGCAGTATTTT. Its protein product is CASSLEAGGSPDTQYF.

The rearrangement links TRBV7-7 to TRBJ2-1, with TRBD2 identical over 8 bases. From germline, CDR1 is SSHAT and CDR2 FNYEAQ (reference sequence). The CDR3 spans 15 residues. The trim removed 5 bases at V and 2 bases at J, leaving 5 bases unmatched. In DNA form, the CDR3 reads TGTGCCAGCAGCAACCAGCGGGGGCCCTACAATGAGCAGTTCTTC. Protein: CASSNQRGPYNEQFF. Supplemented by reference TRBV7-7 and TRBJ2-1, the full variable domain reads GAGVSQSPRYKVTKRGQDVTLRCDPISSHATLYWYQQALGQGPEFLTYFNYEAQPDKSGLPSDRFSAERPEGSISTLTIQRTEQRDSAMYRCASSNQRGPYNEQFFGPGTRLTVL.

V and J are TRBV12-3 or TRBV12-4 and TRBJ1-3; D not resolved. The CDR3 sequence is 12 residues long. V was cut by 8 bases and J by 5 bases, with 10 bases left in between. CDR3 region: CASAHFRNTIYF. Here the CDR3 DNA reads TGTGCCAGCGCGCACTTTCGAAACACCATATATTTT.

The V call is TRBV6-5, the J call TRBJ2-7; the match to TRBD1 covers 10 bases. The CDR3 contains 14 residues. After removal of 8 bases from V and 3 bases from J, the junction contained 7 bases not matched to a gene. Germline lookup yields CDR1 MNHEY and CDR2 SVGAGI. For the CDR3, the DNA is TGTGCCAGCTTGACCCGGGACAGGGGCTACGAGCAGTACGTC. This gives the protein CASLTRDRGYEQYV.